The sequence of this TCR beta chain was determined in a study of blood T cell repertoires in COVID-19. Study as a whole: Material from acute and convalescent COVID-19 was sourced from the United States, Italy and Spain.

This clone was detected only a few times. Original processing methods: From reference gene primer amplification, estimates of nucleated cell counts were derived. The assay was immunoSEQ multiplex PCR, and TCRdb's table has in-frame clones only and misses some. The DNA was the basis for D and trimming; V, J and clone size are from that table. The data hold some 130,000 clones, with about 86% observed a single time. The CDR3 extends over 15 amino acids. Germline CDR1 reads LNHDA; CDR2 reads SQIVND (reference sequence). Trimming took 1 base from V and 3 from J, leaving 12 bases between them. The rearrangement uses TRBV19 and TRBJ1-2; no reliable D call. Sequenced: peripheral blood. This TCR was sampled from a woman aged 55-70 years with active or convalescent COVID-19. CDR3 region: CASSIVGREDYGYTF. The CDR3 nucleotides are TGTGCCAGTAGTATAGTCGGGCGGGAAGACTATGGCTACACCTTC.